The present entry profiles one T cell receptor beta chain with its context. What it binds is not known. These data come from a study of shared clonotypes between healthy human individuals. Study-wide results and caveats: Relative to memory subsets, naive subsets generally showed larger estimated richness.

Profiled with immunoSEQ multiplex PCR; TCRdb holds only in-frame clones, not every one. The table lists a few hundred thousand clones, about 74% of them singletons. Donors, without exception, were Caucasian adults residing in Nashville, Tennessee. CDR1 is MNHEY and CDR2 is SMNVEV in the germline V gene (reference sequence). Trimming left V 5 bases short and J 9 bases short, with 11 bases between. The CDR3 is 12 amino acids. J is TRBJ2-1 and V is TRBV27; D perhaps matches TRBD1 (5 bases). Sequencing was carried out using memory CD4+ T cells sorted from blood. The subset was: CD45RA-negative fraction. The sequence was obtained from a man between 25 and 39 years old in good health. The CDR3 loop is CASSTQGAEQFF. CDR3 sequence (DNA): TGTGCCAGCAGTACCCAGGGCGCTGAGCAGTTCTTC.